These T cell receptor beta chains were read from a single sample in a study of a mutant IDH1 vaccine in newly diagnosed glioma. TCRdb's copy holds only in-frame clones and misses some; the assay was immunoSEQ multiplex PCR. The data contain 45,000 to 55,000 clones, 75% to 85% of them singletons. The antigens for these receptors are not known. The sample in question was PBMCs, obtained from a glioma patient whose treatment included an IDH1 peptide vaccine. All receptors come from a man aged 35-49 years with glioma. The CDR3 runs from the conserved cysteine through the conserved F or W. The order of the fields is J gene, clone size, D gene, V gene, CDR3 DNA, CDR3 protein. The D gene is left open where the match is weak. Only part of the rows carry a size: once, few, many, or a class if the clone is expanded.

TRBJ2-2,NA,TRBD2,TRBV2,TGTGCCAGCAGTATCGAGACTAGCGTAAGCGGGGAGCTGTTTTTT,CASSIETSVSGELFF
TRBJ2-1,NA,TRBD1,TRBV2,TGTGCCAGCAGTCTGGGACAGTACAATGAGCAGTTCTTC,CASSLGQYNEQFF
TRBJ2-1,NA,NA,TRBV27,TGTGCCAGCAGTTTATTGGGTTACAATGAGCAGTTCTTC,CASSLLGYNEQFF
TRBJ2-5,NA,TRBD1,TRBV5-1,TGCGCCAGCAGCTTGGGACAGGGGATCGAGACCCAGTACTTC,CASSLGQGIETQYF
TRBJ2-1,NA,TRBD2,TRBV5-5,TGTGCCAGCAGCTTGGTGGGGACTAGGAACAATGAGCAGTTCTTC,CASSLVGTRNNEQFF
TRBJ2-7,NA,NA,TRBV6-1,TGTGCCAGCAGTGTACGGACGGGGACGCACGAGCAGTACTTC,CASSVRTGTHEQYF
TRBJ1-1,NA,NA,TRBV7-2,TGTGCCAGCAGCTCGGAGAGGGGTTCTGAAGCTTTCTTT,CASSSERGSEAFF
TRBJ2-2,NA,NA,TRBV6-4,TGTGCCAGCAGTGAGCCAGGGAACACCGGGGAGCTGTTTTTT,CASSEPGNTGELFF
TRBJ1-1,NA,TRBD1,TRBV2,TGTGCCAGCAGGGGCGAGACAGGGTACGCTGAAGCTTTCTTT,CASRGETGYAEAFF
TRBJ1-4,once,TRBD1,TRBV15,TGTGCCACCAGCAGAGGCCGGGACAGATATAATGAAAAACTGTTTTTT,CATSRGRDRYNEKLFF
TRBJ1-1,NA,TRBD1,TRBV27,TGTGCCAGCAGCGCAGGGGGCACTGAAGCTTTCTTT,CASSAGGTEAFF
TRBJ1-5,NA,NA,TRBV7-2,TGTGCCAGCAGCACGGACCCGACCGCCAATCAGCCCCAGCATTTT,CASSTDPTANQPQHF
TRBJ2-2,NA,NA,TRBV19,TGTGCCAGTAGTATTCAGGGGGGGACGTATTACACCGGGGAGCTGTTTTTT,CASSIQGGTYYTGELFF
TRBJ1-1,few,NA,TRBV7-9,TGTGCCAGCAGCTTGGCATTCGGGCTACGGAACACTGAAGCTTTCTTT,CASSLAFGLRNTEAFF
TRBJ1-4,NA,NA,TRBV5-1,TGCGCCAGCAGCTTGATGGGACGTGGAACCTCACCAACTAATGAAAAACTGTTTTTT,CASSLMGRGTSPTNEKLFF
TRBJ2-1,NA,TRBD2,TRBV19,TGTGCCAGTAGTATACTAGCGGGAGAAAATGAGCAGTTCTTC,CASSILAGENEQFF
TRBJ2-3,NA,NA,TRBV5-4,TGTGCCAGCAGCTCCCAAATCTTCACAGATACGCAGTATTTT,CASSSQIFTDTQYF
TRBJ1-2,NA,NA,TRBV25-1,TGTGCCAGCAGAGCCGAAGTTAACTATGGCTACACCTTC,CASRAEVNYGYTF
TRBJ1-5,NA,NA,TRBV6-1,TGTGCCAGCCGGGACAGCAATCAGCCCCAGCATTTT,CASRDSNQPQHF
TRBJ2-7,NA,NA,TRBV5-6,TGTGCCAGCAGCTTGTTAGGGACTCCCTACGAGCAGTACTTC,CASSLLGTPYEQYF
TRBJ2-2,NA,TRBD2,TRBV9,TGTGCCAGCAGCCTCCAAACTAGCGGCCTCACCGGGGAGCTGTTTTTT,CASSLQTSGLTGELFF
TRBJ1-2,few,NA,TRBV10-1,TGCGCCAGCAGTGAAGCGCCGGACTATGGCTACACCTTC,CASSEAPDYGYTF
TRBJ1-1,NA,TRBD1,TRBV11-2,TGTGCCAGCAGCGAGGCACCCAGGGGGCGCCTCACTGAAGCTTTCTTT,CASSEAPRGRLTEAFF
TRBJ1-3,NA,NA,TRBV19,TGTGCCAGTAGACCCCCCGGACTGCCTGGAAACACCATATATTTT,CASRPPGLPGNTIYF
TRBJ2-7,NA,TRBD2,TRBV29-1,TGCAGCGTTGAAGCGGGAGGGTCCTACGAGCAGTACTTC,CSVEAGGSYEQYF